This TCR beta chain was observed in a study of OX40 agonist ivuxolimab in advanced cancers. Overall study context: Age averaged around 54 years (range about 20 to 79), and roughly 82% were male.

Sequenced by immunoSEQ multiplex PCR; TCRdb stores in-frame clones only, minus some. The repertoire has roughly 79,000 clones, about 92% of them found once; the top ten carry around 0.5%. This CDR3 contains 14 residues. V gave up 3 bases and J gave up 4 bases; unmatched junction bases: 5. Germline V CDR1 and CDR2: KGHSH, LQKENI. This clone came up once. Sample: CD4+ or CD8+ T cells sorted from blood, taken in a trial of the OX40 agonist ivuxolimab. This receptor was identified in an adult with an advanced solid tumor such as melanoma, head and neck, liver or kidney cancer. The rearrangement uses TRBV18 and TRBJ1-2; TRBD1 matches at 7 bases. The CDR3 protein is CASSPSGTVYGYTF. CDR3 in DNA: TGTGCCAGCTCACCCTCCGGGACAGTCTATGGCTACACCTTC.